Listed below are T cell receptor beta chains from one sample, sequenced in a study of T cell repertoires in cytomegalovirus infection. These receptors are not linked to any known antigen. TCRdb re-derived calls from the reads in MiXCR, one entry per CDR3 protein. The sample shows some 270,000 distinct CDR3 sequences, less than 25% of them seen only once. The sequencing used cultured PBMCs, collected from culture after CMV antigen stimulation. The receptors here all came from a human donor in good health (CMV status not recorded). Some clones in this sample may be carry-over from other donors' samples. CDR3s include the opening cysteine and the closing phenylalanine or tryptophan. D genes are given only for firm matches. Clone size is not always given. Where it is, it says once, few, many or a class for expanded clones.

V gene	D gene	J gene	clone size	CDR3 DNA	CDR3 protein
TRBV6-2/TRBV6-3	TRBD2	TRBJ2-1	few	TGTGCCAGCACACGGCGACTAGCGGAATACAATGAGCAGTTCTTC	CASTRRLAEYNEQFF
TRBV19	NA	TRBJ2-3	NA	TGTGCCAGTTATACAGGATGGTCCACCACAGATACGCAGTATTTT	CASYTGWSTTDTQYF
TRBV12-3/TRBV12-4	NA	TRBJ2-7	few	TGTGCCAGCAGCCGACGAAGAGACTACGAGCAGTACTTC	CASSRRRDYEQYF
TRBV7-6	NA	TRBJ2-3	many	TGTGCCAGCAGCTTGATTGGGCCCACAGATACGCAGTATTTT	CASSLIGPTDTQYF
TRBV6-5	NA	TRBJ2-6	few	TGTGCCAGCAGTCGCAGGGGTGGGGCCAACGTCCTGACTTTC	CASSRRGGANVLTF
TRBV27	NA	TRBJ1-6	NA	TGTGCCAGCAGTTTAACAGGCGTTAATAATTCACCCCTCCACTTT	CASSLTGVNNSPLHF
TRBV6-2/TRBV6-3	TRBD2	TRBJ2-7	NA	TGTGCCAGCACCCGGAGCCCCATCGGGACTAGACCAAACTACGAGCAGTACTTC	CASTRSPIGTRPNYEQYF
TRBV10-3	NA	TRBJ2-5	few	TGTGCCATCAGTGATACAGGGAGGGGAGAGACCCAGTACTTC	CAISDTGRGETQYF
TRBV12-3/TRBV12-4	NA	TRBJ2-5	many	TGTGCCAGCAGTTTGAACCTCATTCAGGGGGGACAAGAGACCCAGTACTTC	CASSLNLIQGGQETQYF
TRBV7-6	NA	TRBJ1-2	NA	TGTGCCAGCAGCTTAGAGGCAGGGTCCGGCTACACCTTC	CASSLEAGSGYTF
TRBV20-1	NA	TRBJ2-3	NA	TGCAGTGCTAGGATGGGAGGCACAGATACGCAGTATTTT	CSARMGGTDTQYF
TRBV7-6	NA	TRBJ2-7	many	TGTGCCAGCAGCTTAGACAGGGTGAGGCACGAGCAGTACTTC	CASSLDRVRHEQYF
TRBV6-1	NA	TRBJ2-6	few	TGTGCCAGCAGTGAGGGGGGGGCCGGGGCCAACGTCCTGACTTTC	CASSEGGAGANVLTF
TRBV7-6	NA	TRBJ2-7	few	TGTGCCAGCAGCCCAAACTCCGGGGGCGAGCAGTACTTC	CASSPNSGGEQYF
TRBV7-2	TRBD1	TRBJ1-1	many	TGTGCCAGCAGCCACCGGGACAGACACACTGAAGCTTTCTTT	CASSHRDRHTEAFF
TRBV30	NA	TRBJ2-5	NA	TGTGCCTGGAGTGTGGGGGCAGTCCAAGAGACCCAGTACTTC	CAWSVGAVQETQYF
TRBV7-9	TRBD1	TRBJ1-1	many	TGTGCCAGCAGCGGAACACAGGGGGAGAACACTGAAGCTTTCTTT	CASSGTQGENTEAFF
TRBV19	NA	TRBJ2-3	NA	TGTGCCAGTAGTATTAAAGCCCAAGGGGATACGCAGTATTTT	CASSIKAQGDTQYF
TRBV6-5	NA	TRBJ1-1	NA	TGTGCCAGTCACGACCGGGTGAACACTGAAGCTTTCTTT	CASHDRVNTEAFF
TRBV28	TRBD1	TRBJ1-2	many	TGTGCCAGCAGCCTCACCGGGACAGGGTTCGGCTATGGCTACACCTTC	CASSLTGTGFGYGYTF
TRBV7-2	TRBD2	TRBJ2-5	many	TGTGCCAGCAGGAGGCGAGCGGGAGTAGAGGAGACCCAGTACTTC	CASRRRAGVEETQYF
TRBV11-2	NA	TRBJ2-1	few	TGTGCCAGCAGCTTAAAAGTTCTGGAGGCAGTTGGCAATGAGCAGTTCTTC	CASSLKVLEAVGNEQFF
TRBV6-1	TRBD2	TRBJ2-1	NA	TGTGCCAGCACTGGGACTAGCGGGACCGACTCCTACAATGAGCAGTTCTTC	CASTGTSGTDSYNEQFF
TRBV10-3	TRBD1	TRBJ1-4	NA	TGTGCCACCGTCCGGGACAGGGGTGAAAAACTGTTTTTT	CATVRDRGEKLFF
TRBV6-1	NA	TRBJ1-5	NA	TGTGCCAGCAGTGAAGGGGGGGGGGGTAGCAATCAGCCCCAGCATTTT	CASSEGGGGSNQPQHF
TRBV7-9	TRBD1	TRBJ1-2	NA	TGTGCCAGCAGCCCGAACACAGGGGGTGGCTACACCTTC	CASSPNTGGGYTF